These 31 T cell receptor beta chains were sequenced from one sample in a study of T cell responses to AZD1222 COVID-19 vaccine. Sequenced by immunoSEQ multiplex PCR; TCRdb stores in-frame clones only, minus some. The sample contains roughly 140,000 clones, approximately 93% of which appear only once. The source material was peripheral blood, sampled after recovery from COVID-19. These receptors were obtained from an adult who had recovered from COVID-19.

V gene TRBV18 combines with J gene TRBJ2-2, with 11 bases lining up with TRBD2. The CDR3 is 18 residues long. J was trimmed by 5 bases and V by 3 bases; bases with no gene match: 11. The V gene's germline CDR1 is KGHSH and CDR2 LQKENI. DNA of the CDR3: TGTGCCAGCTCACCCGTCGCTAGCGGGGGGAGCTTAACCGGGGAGCTGTTTTTT. Its protein product is CASSPVASGGSLTGELFF. Full variable domain (outside the CDR3, taken from reference TRBV18 and TRBJ2-2): NAGVMQNPRHLVRRRGQEARLRCSPMKGHSHVYWYRQLPEEGLKFMVYLQKENIIDESGMPKERFSAEFPKEGPSILRIQQVVRGDSAAYFCASSPVASGGSLTGELFFGEGSRLTVL.

This clone was seen a single time. CDR3 nucleotides: TGTGCCAGCTCACTACGGGGGGCCGGGGAGACCCAGTACTTC. As protein: CASSLRGAGETQYF. This chain uses TRBV18 with TRBJ2-5; TRBD2 might be the D (7 bases). Germline V gene sequence: CDR1 KGHSH, CDR2 LQKENI. Trimming left V 4 bases short and J 5 bases short, with 14 bases between. The CDR3 runs to 14 residues.

With regard to this clone: The same CDR3 arises from other DNA sequences in this sample as well. The chain is built from TRBV9 and TRBJ2-3; no clear D. With 0 bases removed from V and 2 bases from J, the gap between germline ends came to 7 bases. This CDR3 has 14 residues. Germline CDR1 reads SGDLS; CDR2 reads YYNGEE. The CDR3 reads CASSVVGNTDTQYF. CDR3 DNA sequence: TGTGCCAGCAGCGTAGTGGGGAACACAGATACGCAGTATTTT.

The sample holds one count of this clone. The V and J genes are TRBV28 and TRBJ1-4; no firm D call. CDR1 is MDHEN and CDR2 is SYDVKM in the germline V gene. V lost 2 bases, J lost 8 bases, and 15 bases lay in between. The CDR3 consists of 15 residues. This CDR3 is CASSLGGGVGEKLFF. DNA for the CDR3: TGTGCCAGCAGTTTAGGAGGCGGGGTTGGAGAAAAACTGTTTTTT. The full variable domain, rest sourced from reference TRBV28 and TRBJ1-4, is DVKVTQSSRYLVKRTGEKVFLECVQDMDHENMFWYRQDPGLGLRLIYFSYDVKMKEKGDIPEGYSVSREKKERFSLILESASTNQTSMYLCASSLGGGVGEKLFFGSGTQLSVL.

J is TRBJ2-7 and V is TRBV18; no firm D call. CDR3 length: 12 residues. Germline assignment: CDR1 KGHSH and CDR2 LQKENI. With 3 bases removed from V and 4 bases from J, the gap between germline ends came to 7 bases. The CDR3 reads CASSPKGYEQYF. CDR3 nucleotide sequence: TGTGCCAGCTCACCCAAAGGATACGAGCAGTACTTC. Filled out from reference TRBV18 and TRBJ2-7, the complete variable domain reads NAGVMQNPRHLVRRRGQEARLRCSPMKGHSHVYWYRQLPEEGLKFMVYLQKENIIDESGMPKERFSAEFPKEGPSILRIQQVVRGDSAAYFCASSPKGYEQYFGPGTRLTVT.

V and J are TRBV27 and TRBJ2-3; tentatively, D is TRBD1 (8 bases). The CDR3 is made up of 16 amino acids. Trimming shortened V by 5 bases and J by 4 bases, and 19 bases separated the two germline ends. The V gene's germline CDR1 is MNHEY and CDR2 SMNVEV (reference sequence). The CDR3: CASSPYRGGWADTQYF. The DNA for the CDR3 is TGTGCCAGCAGTCCATACAGGGGGGGTTGGGCAGATACGCAGTATTTT.

This clone was recorded once. The V gene is TRBV23-1, the J gene TRBJ1-5; D gene uncertain. TRBV23-1 is placed among ORFs of uncertain function. This CDR3 region has 12 residues. V dropped 4 bases and J dropped 5 bases, with 6 bases sitting between them. The CDR3 DNA reads as TGCGCCAGCAGTCGCACTGATCAGCCCCAGCATTTT. Residues: CASSRTDQPQHF.

This clone was picked up a small number of times. The chain links TRBV6-5 to TRBJ1-5; the D is unclear. The CDR3 loop spans 15 amino acids. Trimming left V 0 bases short and J 5 bases short, with 11 bases between. From germline, CDR1 is MNHEY and CDR2 SVGAGI. CDR3 amino acids: CASSYSTSPDQPQHF. In DNA, the CDR3 is TGTGCCAGCAGTTACTCGACTAGCCCTGATCAGCCCCAGCATTTT.

The chain uses TRBV11-2 and TRBJ2-3; D might be TRBD1 (5 bases). Trimming cost V 4 bases and J 4 bases, with 9 bases left between them. Germline V gives CDR1 SGHAT, CDR2 FQNNGV. The CDR3 sequence is 13 residues long. The CDR3, as DNA: TGTGCCAGCAGCTCCCAGGGCGCAGATACGCAGTATTTT. Translated, it gives CASSSQGADTQYF.

CDR3: CASSKDGLNTEAFF. The CDR3 nucleotides are TGTGCCAGCAGCAAGGACGGCTTGAACACTGAAGCTTTCTTT. The V and J genes are TRBV11-2 and TRBJ1-1; D uncertain. This CDR3 comprises 14 residues. CDR1 and CDR2 from the germline V gene are SGHAT and FQNNGV. V lost 5 bases and J lost 0, with 10 bases in between.

This clone has a single count. Here the CDR3 reads CASSLGKGEETQYF. CDR3 DNA: TGTGCCAGCAGCTTGGGGAAGGGTGAGGAGACCCAGTACTTC. The chain links TRBV11-2 to TRBJ2-5; D call uncertain. The CDR3 is 14 amino acids. CDR1 is SGHAT, CDR2 FQNNGV, per germline. Deletions cut 3 bases from V and 5 bases from J, with 13 bases between.

This chain links TRBV15 with TRBJ2-3; tentatively, D is TRBD2 (6 bases). CDR3 length: 12 amino acids. The V gene lost 6 bases and the J gene lost 4 bases, with 8 bases spanning the gap. Germline CDR1 and CDR2: LNHNV and YYDKDF (reference sequence). CDR3 nucleotides: TGTGCCACCAGGGAGGGAGCAGATACGCAGTATTTT. Translating gives CATREGADTQYF. Using reference TRBV15 and TRBJ2-3 for the parts outside the CDR3, the full variable domain is DAMVIQNPRYQVTQFGKPVTLSCSQTLNHNVMYWYQQKSSQAPKLLFHYYDKDFNNEADTPDNFQSRRPNTSFCFLDIRSPGLGDTAMYLCATREGADTQYFGPGTRLTVL.

The rearrangement links TRBV11-2 to TRBJ2-3; D gene ambiguous. V lost 5 bases to trimming and J lost 3 bases, with 12 bases between them. The CDR3 contains 14 residues. In germline, CDR1 is SGHAT, CDR2 FQNNGV. CDR3 sequence reads: CASSPTTATDTQYF. The CDR3 DNA reads TGTGCCAGCAGCCCCACGACTGCTACAGATACGCAGTATTTT.

This chain connects TRBV10-3 to TRBJ1-5, with D uncertain. The CDR3 is made up of 16 amino acids. CDR1 and CDR2 (germline): ENHRY, SYGVKD. The germline V and J ends were trimmed by 0 bases and 3 bases, with 12 bases remaining between them. In DNA form, the CDR3 reads TGTGCCATCAGTGAGTCCCAAGGGTTTCTCAATCAGCCCCAGCATTTT. Its translation: CAISESQGFLNQPQHF.

The CDR3 bases are TGTGCCATCAGTGAGTCCGGGGGGGTAGGCACTGAAGCTTTCTTT. It codes for CAISESGGVGTEAFF. The chain links TRBV10-3 to TRBJ1-1; possible D gene TRBD1, 5 bases. Germline CDR1 and CDR2: ENHRY and SYGVKD. This CDR3 has 15 residues. The V end lost 0 bases, the J end lost 4 bases, and 12 bases lay between the germline ends.

The genes are TRBV24-1 and TRBJ1-5; D call uncertain. CDR3 length: 11 residues. Per germline, CDR1 KGHDR and CDR2 SFDVKD. Deletions cut 0 bases from V and 11 bases from J, with 4 bases between. Written as DNA, the CDR3 is TGTGCCACCAGTGATTTGCCCTCCCAGCATTTT. Its protein product is CATSDLPSQHF.

The chain has TRBV19 and TRBJ2-7, with TRBD1 matching 8 bases. CDR1 is LNHDA, CDR2 SQIVND, per germline (reference sequence). V dropped 6 bases and J dropped 3; count of bases not matched to a gene: 7. The CDR3 consists of 14 residues. DNA of the CDR3: TGTGCCAGTAGGGAGACAGGGGCAAACTACGAGCAGTACTTC. This encodes CASRETGANYEQYF.

This clone was seen more than once but under ten times. This chain links TRBV6-4 with TRBJ1-1; D is uncertain. Trimming shortened V by 3 bases and J by 1 base, and 6 bases separated the two germline ends. CDR1 MRHNA and CDR2 SNTAGT come from the germline V gene. The CDR3 is 13 residues long. The DNA of the CDR3 is TGTGCCAGCAGTGAAATACCGAACACTGAAGCTTTCTTT. Translating gives CASSEIPNTEAFF.

This chain links TRBV7-9 with TRBJ2-1; TRBD2 is a possible D gene (6 bases). V shed 1 base and J shed 2 bases, with 9 bases lying between them. CDR1 is SEHNR and CDR2 is FQNEAQ in the germline V gene (reference sequence). This CDR3 spans 15 amino acids. CDR3 nucleotide sequence: TGTGCCAGCAGCTTAGTGGGGGGAGCCTACAATGAGCAGTTCTTC. The encoded protein is CASSLVGGAYNEQFF.

The V call is TRBV3-1 (or the pseudogene TRBV3-2), the J call TRBJ2-7, with 10 nucleotides matching TRBD1. Losses at the gene ends were 4 bases for V and 1 base for J; bases not matched to a gene: 7. The CDR3 is 16 amino acids. Per the germline V gene, CDR1 is LGHDT and CDR2 is YNNKEL (reference sequence). CDR3 coding DNA: TGTGCCAGCAGCCTTTCCGGGACAGGGGCATCCTACGAGCAGTACTTC. This codes for CASSLSGTGASYEQYF.

V usage is TRBV5-6 and J usage is TRBJ2-7; D might be TRBD1 (5 bases). Trimming removed 3 bases from V and 4 bases from J, with 8 bases in between. This CDR3 is 12 amino acids long. The germline CDR1 and CDR2 sequences are SGHDT and YYEEEE. Here the CDR3 reads CASSYDSYEQYF. Here the CDR3 DNA reads TGTGCCAGCAGCTACGACAGTTACGAGCAGTACTTC.

The chain carries TRBV25-1 and TRBJ2-7, with TRBD1 identical over 11 bases. The CDR3 contains 16 residues. The V and J ends lost 3 bases and 2 bases, in that order; junction bases with no gene match: 6. Germline CDR1 reads MGHDK; CDR2 reads SYGVNS. DNA for the CDR3: TGTGCCAGCAGTGATGATCCGGGACAGGGGGCCTACGAGCAGTACTTC. It specifies CASSDDPGQGAYEQYF.

J is TRBJ1-1 and V is TRBV5-1; no reliable D call. CDR1 SGHRS and CDR2 YFSETQ come from the germline V gene. CDR3 length: 15 residues. V lost 0 bases and J 10 bases, leaving 19 bases between the germline ends. The CDR3 DNA sequence: TGCGCCAGCAGCTTGGAAGGCACAGATCGCGCTGGAGCTTTCTTT. It codes for CASSLEGTDRAGAFF.

The chain combines TRBV6-5 with TRBJ1-1; D is possibly TRBD1 (5 bases). The CDR3 is made up of 13 amino acids. Trimming took off 10 bases at V and 3 bases at J, with 15 bases between the two ends. Looked up from germline, CDR1 is MNHEY and CDR2 is SVGAGI. The chain's CDR3 is CAIPRDGYTEAFF. The CDR3 DNA follows: TGTGCCATACCCCGGGACGGATACACTGAAGCTTTCTTT.

This chain uses TRBV5-8 with TRBJ2-1; a weak D match, TRBD1 (6 bases). There are 18 residues in the CDR3. Germline values: CDR1 SGHTS, CDR2 YDEGEE. The V gene lost 1 base and the J gene lost 5 bases, with 22 bases spanning the gap. The CDR3 here is CASSLTTPGTLIDNEQFF. For the CDR3, the DNA is TGTGCCAGCAGCTTGACTACCCCCGGGACACTTATCGACAATGAGCAGTTCTTC.

The CDR3 loop reads CATSDLNQGAGKYDEQFF. CDR3 sequence (DNA): TGTGCCACCAGTGATTTGAACCAGGGGGCTGGAAAGTATGATGAGCAGTTCTTC. The chain has TRBV24-1 and TRBJ2-1, with 8 bases identical to TRBD1. CDR3 length: 18 amino acids. Germline V gives CDR1 KGHDR, CDR2 SFDVKD. Trimming removed 0 bases from V and 8 bases from J; junction bases left unmatched: 14.

This clone was recorded only once. The CDR3 loop reads CASSAQGKGLSSDEQFF. As DNA, the CDR3 is TGTGCCAGCAGCGCGCAGGGGAAGGGCCTCTCCTCGGATGAGCAGTTCTTC. V and J are TRBV3-1 (or the pseudogene TRBV3-2) and TRBJ2-1; tentative D call: TRBD1 (6 bases). The CDR3 totals 17 residues. Looked up from germline, CDR1 is LGHDT and CDR2 is YNNKEL (reference sequence). Deletions cut 5 bases from V and 8 bases from J, with 25 bases between.

The chain combines TRBV15 with TRBJ1-1; TRBD1 might be the D (5 bases). There are 14 residues in the CDR3. Trimming cost V 6 bases and J 1 base, with 12 bases left between them. The germline V gene has CDR1 LNHNV and CDR2 YYDKDF (reference sequence). The CDR3 nucleotides read TGTGCCACCAGTCCAGGGAGGACGAACACTGAAGCTTTCTTT. This translates into CATSPGRTNTEAFF.

The gene calls are TRBV25-1 and TRBJ1-2; D is unclear. The CDR3 is 14 amino acids. The V end lost 2 bases, the J end lost 0 bases, and 7 bases lay between the germline ends. Germline CDR1 reads MGHDK; CDR2 reads SYGVNS. The CDR3, as DNA: TGTGCCAGCAGTGAAGACGGTGCTAACTATGGCTACACCTTC. As protein: CASSEDGANYGYTF.

The sample holds a few counts of this clone. This chain connects TRBV14 to TRBJ2-1, with D tentatively TRBD2 (6 bases). V was cut by 1 base and J by 4 bases, with 20 bases left in between. Germline V CDR1 and CDR2: SGHDN, FVKESK. The CDR3 has 18 amino acids. CDR3 sequence: CASSQGLVGGPHYNEQFF. The DNA for the CDR3 is TGTGCCAGCAGCCAAGGGCTGGTAGGAGGGCCGCATTACAATGAGCAGTTCTTC.

This clone has only a few counts. The chain is built from TRBV7-9 and TRBJ1-1; 9 nucleotides match TRBD1. The CDR3 loop spans 16 amino acids. V shed 5 bases, J shed 0 bases, and the junction held 7 bases outside the gene matches. Germline loops: CDR1 SEHNR, CDR2 FQNEAQ (reference sequence). The CDR3: CASSLDRGGMNTEAFF. Here the CDR3 DNA reads TGTGCCAGCAGCCTAGACAGGGGGGGAATGAACACTGAAGCTTTCTTT.